The sequence of this T cell receptor beta chain was determined in a study of T cells in localized non-small cell lung cancer. Study findings and constraints: Uninvolved adjacent lung showed higher T cell clonality than tumor.

Germline V gives CDR1 KGHSH, CDR2 LQKENI. Trimming removed 8 bases at V and 2 bases at J, with 13 bases between. CDR3 length: 13 residues. Data came from immunoSEQ multiplex PCR; TCRdb stores just in-frame clones and leaves some out. The repertoire holds around 41,000 clones, with almost 90% as singletons. With respect to this clone: Its antigen is not identified.

The receptor was derived from a female donor older than 55 with stage I squamous cell lung carcinoma. The chain combines TRBV18 with TRBJ2-7, with D unclear. The sequences come from peripheral blood, collected before any cancer treatment. The CDR3: CASALLSPYEQYF. The DNA for the CDR3 is TGTGCCAGCGCTCTGTTGTCCCCCTACGAGCAGTACTTC.